This T cell receptor beta chain was identified during a study of response to subunit inactivated influenza vaccine. Study-level findings and limits: Every seasonal influenza vaccination brings in few new T cells, the authors suggested.

From the RT-PCR reads, TCRdb called clonotypes with MiXCR, one entry per CDR3 protein. The sample holds fewer than 700,000 distinct CDR3 sequences; about an eighth are singletons and the top ten take around 14%. This clonotype has a handful of counts. Antigen unknown. Per germline, CDR1 MNHNS and CDR2 SASEGT. After removal of 6 bases from V and 3 bases from J, the junction contained 3 bases not matched to a gene. CDR3 length: 13 amino acids. V and J are TRBV6-1 and TRBJ2-5; 8 bases line up with TRBD1. Sequences were derived from PBMCs from blood, sampled 40 to 50 days after vaccination. The clonotype was recovered from a man aged 45-60 years who received an inactivated influenza vaccine. DNA for the CDR3: TGTGCCAGCAGAACAGGGGGTAAAGAGACCCAGTACTTC. Its protein product is CASRTGGKETQYF.